A single sample gave rise to the 3 T cell receptor beta chains below, sequenced in a study of shared clonotypes between healthy human individuals. It was CD45RO-negative cells, positively selected for CCR7, that made up naive CD8 cells, with terminally differentiated effector memory CD45RA+ cells excluded. The assay was immunoSEQ multiplex PCR, and TCRdb's table has in-frame clones only and misses some. The table lists roughly 2,000,000 clones, 85% to 95% of them singletons. Sequenced: naive CD8+ T cells sorted from blood. The receptor source for this set is a man between 18 and 35 years old in good health.

This sequence joins TRBV28 and TRBJ1-3; 8 bases match TRBD1. CDR3 length: 17 residues. J was trimmed by 1 base and V by 5 bases; bases with no gene match: 10. CDR1 is MDHEN and CDR2 is SYDVKM in the germline V gene. The CDR3 loop reads CASSPGQGVPSGNTIYF. The CDR3 DNA follows: TGTGCCAGCAGTCCAGGACAGGGAGTCCCATCTGGAAACACCATATATTTT.

Details on this clone: The germline gene is not matched at one end of the junction; a read error may be the cause. The CDR3 nucleotides are TGTGCCAGCAGCCTAGGGACAGAGTATAATTCACCCCTCCACTTT. Its protein product is CASSLGTEYNSPLHF. The chain employs TRBV13 and TRBJ1-6, with 7 nucleotides matching TRBD1. The CDR3 runs 15 residues. Germline V gives CDR1 PRHDT, CDR2 FYEKMQ (reference sequence).

The chain links TRBV6-1 to TRBJ2-2; D may be TRBD1 (7 bases). The CDR3 runs 16 residues. The germline V gene has CDR1 MNHNS and CDR2 SASEGT. The ends were cut back, 4 bases at V and 3 bases at J, with 15 bases in the middle. The DNA of the CDR3 is TGTGCCAGCAGTGCCCACAGGGGCGGGGACACCGGGGAGCTGTTTTTT. This encodes CASSAHRGGDTGELFF.